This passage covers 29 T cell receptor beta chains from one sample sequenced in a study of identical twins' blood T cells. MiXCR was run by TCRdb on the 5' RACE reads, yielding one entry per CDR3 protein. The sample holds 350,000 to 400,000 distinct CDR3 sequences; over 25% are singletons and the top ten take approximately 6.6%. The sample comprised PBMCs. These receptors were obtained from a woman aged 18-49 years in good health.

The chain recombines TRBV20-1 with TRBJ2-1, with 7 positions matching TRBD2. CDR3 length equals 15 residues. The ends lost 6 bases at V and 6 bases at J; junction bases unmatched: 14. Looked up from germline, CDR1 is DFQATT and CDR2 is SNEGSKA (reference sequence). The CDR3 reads CSAKRSLAEGNEQFF. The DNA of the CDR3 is TGCAGTGCGAAGAGGTCGCTAGCGGAAGGCAATGAGCAGTTCTTC.

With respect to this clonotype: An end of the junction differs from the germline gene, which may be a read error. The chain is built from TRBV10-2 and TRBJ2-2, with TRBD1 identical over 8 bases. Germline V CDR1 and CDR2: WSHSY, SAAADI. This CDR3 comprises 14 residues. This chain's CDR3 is CASRGQGKTGELFF. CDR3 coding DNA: TGCGCAAGCAGAGGACAGGGAAAAACCGGGGAGCTGTTTTTT.

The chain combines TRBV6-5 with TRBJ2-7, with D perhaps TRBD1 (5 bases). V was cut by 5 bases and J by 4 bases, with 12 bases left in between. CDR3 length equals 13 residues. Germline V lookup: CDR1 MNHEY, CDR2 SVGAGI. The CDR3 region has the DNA TGTGCCAGCAGTCGAGGATACAGGTACGAGCAGTACTTC. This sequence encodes CASSRGYRYEQYF.

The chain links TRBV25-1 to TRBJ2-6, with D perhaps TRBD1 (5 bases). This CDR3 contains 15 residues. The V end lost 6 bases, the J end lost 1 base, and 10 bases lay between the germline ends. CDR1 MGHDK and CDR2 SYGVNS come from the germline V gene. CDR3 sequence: CASSYHRSGANVLTF. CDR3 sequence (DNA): TGTGCCAGCAGCTATCACAGGTCTGGGGCCAACGTCCTGACTTTC.

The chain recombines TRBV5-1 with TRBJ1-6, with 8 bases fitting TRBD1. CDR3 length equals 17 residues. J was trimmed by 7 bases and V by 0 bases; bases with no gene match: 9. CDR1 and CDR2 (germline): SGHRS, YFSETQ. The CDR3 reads CASSLDPPTGANSPLHF. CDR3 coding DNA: TGCGCCAGCAGCTTGGACCCTCCGACAGGGGCAAATTCACCCCTCCACTTT.

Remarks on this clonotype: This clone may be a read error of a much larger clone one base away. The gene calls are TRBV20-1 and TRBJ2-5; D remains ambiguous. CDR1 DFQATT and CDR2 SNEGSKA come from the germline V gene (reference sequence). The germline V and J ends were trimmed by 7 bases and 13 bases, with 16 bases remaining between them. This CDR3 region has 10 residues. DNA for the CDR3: TGCAGTGAAGAACCGGCCCCTTGGTACTTC. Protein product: CSEEPAPWYF.

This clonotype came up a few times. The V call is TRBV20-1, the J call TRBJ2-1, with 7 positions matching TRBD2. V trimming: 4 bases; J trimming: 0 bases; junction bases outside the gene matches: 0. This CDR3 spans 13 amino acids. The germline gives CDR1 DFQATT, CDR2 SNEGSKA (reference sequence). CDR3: CSATSGSYNEQFF. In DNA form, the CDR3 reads TGCAGTGCTACTAGCGGCTCCTACAATGAGCAGTTCTTC.

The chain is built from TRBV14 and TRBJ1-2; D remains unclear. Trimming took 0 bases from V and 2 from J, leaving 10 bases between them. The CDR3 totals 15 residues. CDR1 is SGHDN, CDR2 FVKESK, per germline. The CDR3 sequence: CASSQDPTRNYGYTF. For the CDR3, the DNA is TGTGCCAGCAGCCAAGATCCAACCCGAAACTATGGCTACACCTTC.

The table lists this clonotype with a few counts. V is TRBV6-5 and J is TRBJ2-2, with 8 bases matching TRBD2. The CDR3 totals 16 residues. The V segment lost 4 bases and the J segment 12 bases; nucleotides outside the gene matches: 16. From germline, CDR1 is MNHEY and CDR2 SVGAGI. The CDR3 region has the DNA TGTGCCAGCAGTTCGCAGCGGGAGAAAATGTATATGAAGCTGTTTTTT. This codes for CASSSQREKMYMKLFF.

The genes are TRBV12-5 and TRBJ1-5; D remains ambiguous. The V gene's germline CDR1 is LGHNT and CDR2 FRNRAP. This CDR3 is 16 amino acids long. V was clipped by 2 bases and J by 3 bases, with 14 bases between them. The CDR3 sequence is CASGLQHLLLNQPQHF. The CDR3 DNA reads TGTGCTAGTGGTTTGCAACATCTCCTCCTCAATCAGCCCCAGCATTTT.

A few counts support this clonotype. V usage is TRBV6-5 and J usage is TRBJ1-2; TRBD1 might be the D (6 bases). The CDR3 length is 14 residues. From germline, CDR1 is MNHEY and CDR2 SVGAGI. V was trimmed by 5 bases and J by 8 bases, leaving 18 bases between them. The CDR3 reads CASSPQGGGEGYTF. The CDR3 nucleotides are TGTGCCAGCAGTCCCCAAGGGGGTGGAGAAGGCTACACCTTC.

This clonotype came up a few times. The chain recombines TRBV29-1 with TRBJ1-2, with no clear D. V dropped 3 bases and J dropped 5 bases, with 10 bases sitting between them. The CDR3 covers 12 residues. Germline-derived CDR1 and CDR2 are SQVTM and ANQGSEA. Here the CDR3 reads CSVDGLRYGYTF. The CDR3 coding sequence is TGCAGCGTTGACGGACTACGATATGGCTACACCTTC.

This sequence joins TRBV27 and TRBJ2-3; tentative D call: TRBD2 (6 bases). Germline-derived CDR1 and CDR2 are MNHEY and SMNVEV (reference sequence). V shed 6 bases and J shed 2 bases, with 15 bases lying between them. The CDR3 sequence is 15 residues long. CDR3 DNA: TGTGCCAGCAGCGTCCTAGCGCCCCTCACAGATACGCAGTATTTT. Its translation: CASSVLAPLTDTQYF.

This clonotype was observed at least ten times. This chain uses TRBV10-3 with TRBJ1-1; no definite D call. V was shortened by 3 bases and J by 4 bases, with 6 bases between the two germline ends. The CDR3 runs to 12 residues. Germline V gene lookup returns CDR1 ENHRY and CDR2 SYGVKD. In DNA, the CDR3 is TGTGCCATCAGTGAACTGGGCACTGAAGCTTTCTTT. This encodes CAISELGTEAFF.

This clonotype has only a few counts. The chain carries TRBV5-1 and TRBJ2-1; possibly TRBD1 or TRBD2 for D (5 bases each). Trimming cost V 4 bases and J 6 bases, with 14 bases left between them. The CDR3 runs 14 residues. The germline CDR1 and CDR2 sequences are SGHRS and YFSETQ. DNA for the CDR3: TGCGCCAGCAGCATGAAGGGGAGTGCCAATGAGCAGTTCTTC. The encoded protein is CASSMKGSANEQFF.

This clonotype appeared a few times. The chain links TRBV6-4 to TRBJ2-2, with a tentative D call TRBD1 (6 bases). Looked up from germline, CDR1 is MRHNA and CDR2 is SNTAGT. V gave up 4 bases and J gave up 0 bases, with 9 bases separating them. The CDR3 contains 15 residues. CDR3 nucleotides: TGTGCCAGCAGTGCGACAGGATCGAACACCGGGGAGCTGTTTTTT. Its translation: CASSATGSNTGELFF.

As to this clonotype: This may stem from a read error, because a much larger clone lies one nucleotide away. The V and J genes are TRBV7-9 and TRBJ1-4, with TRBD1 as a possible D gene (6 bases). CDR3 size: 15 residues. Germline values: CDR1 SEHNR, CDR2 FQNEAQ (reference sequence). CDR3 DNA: TGTGTCAGCTCCGAAGGGCCAGGGGCGGTTGAAAAACTGTTTTTT. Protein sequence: CVSSEGPGAVEKLFF.

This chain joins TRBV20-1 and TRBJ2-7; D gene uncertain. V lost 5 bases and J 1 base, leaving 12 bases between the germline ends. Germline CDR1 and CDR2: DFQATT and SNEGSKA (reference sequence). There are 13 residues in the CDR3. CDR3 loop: CSAPFKGSYEQYF. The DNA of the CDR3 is TGCAGTGCTCCTTTTAAGGGTTCCTACGAGCAGTACTTC.

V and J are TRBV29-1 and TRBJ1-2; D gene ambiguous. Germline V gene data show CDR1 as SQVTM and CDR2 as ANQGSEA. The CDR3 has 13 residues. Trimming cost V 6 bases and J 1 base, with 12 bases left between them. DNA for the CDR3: TGCAGCGTCTCTGCGTTCAGTAACTATGGCTACACCTTC. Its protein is CSVSAFSNYGYTF.

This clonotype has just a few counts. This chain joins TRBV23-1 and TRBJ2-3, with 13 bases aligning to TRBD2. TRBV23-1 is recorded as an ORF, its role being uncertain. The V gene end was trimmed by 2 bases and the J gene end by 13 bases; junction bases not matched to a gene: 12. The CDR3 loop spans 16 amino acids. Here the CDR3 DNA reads TGCGCCAGCAGTCAAGAGGGGACTAGCGGGAACCCCGAAAAGTATTTT. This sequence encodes CASSQEGTSGNPEKYF.

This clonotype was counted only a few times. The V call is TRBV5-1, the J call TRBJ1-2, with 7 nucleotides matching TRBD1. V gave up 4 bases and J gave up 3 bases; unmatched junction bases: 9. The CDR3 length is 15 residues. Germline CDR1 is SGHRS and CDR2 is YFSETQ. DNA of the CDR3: TGCGCCAGCAGCCTCCAAACAGGGGAAGACTATGGCTACACCTTC. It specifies CASSLQTGEDYGYTF.

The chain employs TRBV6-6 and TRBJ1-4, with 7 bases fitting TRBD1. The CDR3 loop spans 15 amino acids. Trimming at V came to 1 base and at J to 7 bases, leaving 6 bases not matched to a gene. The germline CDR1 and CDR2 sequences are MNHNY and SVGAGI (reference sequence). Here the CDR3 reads CASSYLRGLGEKLFF. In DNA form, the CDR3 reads TGTGCCAGCAGTTACTTAAGGGGGCTCGGTGAAAAACTGTTTTTT.

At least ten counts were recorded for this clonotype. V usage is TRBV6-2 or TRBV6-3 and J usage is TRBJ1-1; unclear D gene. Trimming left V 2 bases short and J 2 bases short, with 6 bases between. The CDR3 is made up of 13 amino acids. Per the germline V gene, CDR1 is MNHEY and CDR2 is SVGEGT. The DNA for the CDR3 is TGTGCCAGCAGTTACGGGAGAAACACTGAAGCTTTCTTT. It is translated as CASSYGRNTEAFF.

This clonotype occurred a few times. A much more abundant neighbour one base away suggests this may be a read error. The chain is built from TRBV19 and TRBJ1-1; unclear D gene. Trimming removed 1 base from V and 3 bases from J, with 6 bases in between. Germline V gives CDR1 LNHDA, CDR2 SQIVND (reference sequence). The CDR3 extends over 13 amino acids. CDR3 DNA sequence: TGTGCCAGTAGTATAGTCACGGACACTGAAGCTTTCTTT. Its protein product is CASSIVTDTEAFF.

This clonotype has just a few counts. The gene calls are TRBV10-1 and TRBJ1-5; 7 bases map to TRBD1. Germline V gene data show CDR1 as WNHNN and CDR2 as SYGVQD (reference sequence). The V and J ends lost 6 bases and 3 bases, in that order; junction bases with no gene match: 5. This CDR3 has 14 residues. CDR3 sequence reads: CASSPTGYNQPQHF. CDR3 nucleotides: TGCGCCAGCAGCCCGACAGGGTACAATCAGCCCCAGCATTTT.

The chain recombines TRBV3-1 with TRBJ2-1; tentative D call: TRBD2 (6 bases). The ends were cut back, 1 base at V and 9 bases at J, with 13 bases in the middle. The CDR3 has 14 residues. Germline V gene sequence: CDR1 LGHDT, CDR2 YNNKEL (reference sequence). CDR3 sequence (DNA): TGTGCCAGCAGCCAAGGTGGTGGAGGGCTTGAGCAGTTCTTC. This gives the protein CASSQGGGGLEQFF.

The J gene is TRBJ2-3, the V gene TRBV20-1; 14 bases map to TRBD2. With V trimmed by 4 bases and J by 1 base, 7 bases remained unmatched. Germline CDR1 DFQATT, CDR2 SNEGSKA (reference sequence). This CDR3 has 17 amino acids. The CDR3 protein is CSAIRLAGGLGTDTQYF. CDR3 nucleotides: TGCAGTGCTATCAGACTAGCGGGGGGGTTGGGCACAGATACGCAGTATTTT.

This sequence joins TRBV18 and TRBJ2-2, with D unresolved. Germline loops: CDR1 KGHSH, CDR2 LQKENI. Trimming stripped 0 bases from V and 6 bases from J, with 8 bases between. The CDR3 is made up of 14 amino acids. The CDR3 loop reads CASSPPGRSGELFF. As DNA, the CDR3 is TGTGCCAGCTCACCACCTGGTCGGTCCGGGGAGCTGTTTTTT.

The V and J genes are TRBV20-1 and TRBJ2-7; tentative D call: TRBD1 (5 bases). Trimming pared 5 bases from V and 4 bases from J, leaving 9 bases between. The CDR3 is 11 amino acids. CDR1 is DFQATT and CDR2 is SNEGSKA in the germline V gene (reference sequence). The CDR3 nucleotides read TGCAGTGCTGGGGCAGGTTACGAGCAGTACTTC. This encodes CSAGAGYEQYF.